The clone carrying this TCR beta chain was seen many times. The antigen is undetermined. This entry is derived from a study of T cells in Graves' hyperthyroidism and ophthalmopathy. Broader study findings: Most thyroid clonotypes expanded above 0.001 were also detected in blood.

Germline trimming cut 1 base from V and 0 bases from J; bases unmatched to any gene: 6. This CDR3 spans 19 amino acids. Germline CDR1 reads SGHRS; CDR2 reads YFSETQ. From RNA transcripts, TCR beta CDR3 regions were amplified. First-round RT-PCR of the TCR CDR3 relied on the HTBI primer set. TCRdb used MiXCR to reprocess the multiplex PCR reads, holding one entry per CDR3 protein. This table holds 480,000 or so distinct CDR3 sequences, roughly 45% found once. The chain has TRBV5-1 and TRBJ2-6; 11 bases agree with TRBD2. Input material: peripheral blood or thyroid tissue (not recorded which). The receptor comes from an adult woman with Graves' disease, either hyperthyroidism or ophthalmopathy (not recorded which). In DNA form, the CDR3 reads TGCGCCAGCAGCTTGACCGGACTAGCGGGCACCTCTGGGGCCAACGTCCTGACTTTC. It specifies CASSLTGLAGTSGANVLTF. The full variable domain, with the rest looked up from reference TRBV5-1 and TRBJ2-6, is KAGVTQTPRYLIKTRGQQVTLSCSPISGHRSVSWYQQTPGQGLQFLFEYFSETQRNKGNFPGRFSGRQFSNSRSEMNVSTLELGDSALYLCASSLTGLAGTSGANVLTFGAGSRLTVL.